This T cell receptor (beta chain) was profiled in a study of CD8+ T cells in alopecia areata. General study results and limits: Mice showed TCR sharing more clearly than patients did, possibly owing to HLA.

RNA extraction and reverse transcription yielded cDNA as sequencing template. Measured with immunoSEQ multiplex PCR; TCRdb has only the in-frame clones, and not every one. The data contain about 98,000 clones, about 45% of them singletons. In the case of this clone: Its antigen remains unknown.

The CDR3 covers 14 residues. Germline loops: CDR1 SGHTA, CDR2 FQGNSA. Trimming pared 5 bases from V and 2 bases from J, leaving 12 bases between. The sequencing sample was made of CD4+ T cells sorted from blood. The clonotype comes from a human donor with alopecia areata. V gene TRBV7-2 combines with J gene TRBJ2-5; D may be TRBD2 (5 bases). In nucleotides, the CDR3 is TGTGCCAGCAGCCCCCCGGGAAGGCAAGAGACCCAGTACTTC. Protein product: CASSPPGRQETQYF.